One and the same sample provided the 10 T cell receptor beta chains below, sequenced in a study of neurological immune-mediated disorders. TCRdb used MiXCR to reprocess the 5' RACE reads, holding one entry per CDR3 protein. The repertoire holds around 52,000 distinct CDR3 sequences, 4.5% to 7% seen once, with approximately 1.5% in the top ten. Sequencing was performed on CD4+ T cells from blood. The receptors come from a woman aged 18-29 years with multiple sclerosis.

There are many counts of this clonotype. The V gene is TRBV5-5, the J gene TRBJ1-1; 8 bases agree with TRBD1. Losses at the gene ends were 5 bases for V and 3 bases for J; bases not matched to a gene: 3. Germline loops: CDR1 SGHKS, CDR2 YYEKEE (reference sequence). The CDR3 contains 13 residues. The CDR3 DNA reads TGTGCCAGCAGTAAACAGGGGGACACTGAAGCTTTCTTT. It codes for CASSKQGDTEAFF.

In its sample, this clonotype was seen many times. This chain connects TRBV5-5 to TRBJ1-1; 7 bases map to TRBD1. J was trimmed by 6 bases and V by 4 bases; bases with no gene match: 12. Germline-derived CDR1 and CDR2 are SGHKS and YYEKEE (reference sequence). This CDR3 region has 15 residues. The CDR3 region has the DNA TGTGCCAGCAGCCGTTTACAGGGGATCAGACCTGAAGCTTTCTTT. This codes for CASSRLQGIRPEAFF.

This clonotype has ten or more counts. V is TRBV5-1 and J is TRBJ2-5; 7 bases align to TRBD2. V trimming: 5 bases; J trimming: 1 base; junction bases outside the gene matches: 2. The CDR3 loop spans 13 amino acids. CDR1 and CDR2 (germline): SGHRS, YFSETQ. CDR3 in amino acids: CASRLASQETQYF. CDR3 coding DNA: TGCGCCAGCAGACTAGCGAGCCAAGAGACCCAGTACTTC.

The sample holds many counts of this clonotype. The rearrangement links TRBV29-1 to TRBJ2-2, with 15 bases matching TRBD2. The CDR3 sequence is 14 residues long. Germline CDR1 SQVTM, CDR2 ANQGSEA. The V segment lost 6 bases and the J segment 7 bases; nucleotides outside the gene matches: 3. The CDR3 region has the DNA TGCAGCGTCCGGACTAGCGGGAGGGGCGGGGAGCTGTTTTTT. This sequence encodes CSVRTSGRGGELFF.

This clonotype was seen at least ten times. The genes are TRBV25-1 and TRBJ1-1; D uncertain. Trimming removed 0 bases at V and 11 bases at J, with 10 bases between. The germline gives CDR1 MGHDK, CDR2 SYGVNS. The CDR3 is made up of 12 amino acids. The CDR3 sequence: CASSEYRGHAFF. The CDR3 bases are TGTGCCAGCAGTGAATATCGGGGTCATGCTTTCTTT.

This clonotype was seen repeatedly, ten times or more. The chain has TRBV7-8 and TRBJ2-3, with D possibly TRBD2 on 5 matching bases. CDR3 length equals 15 residues. Deletions cut 0 bases from V and 4 bases from J, with 11 bases between. Per germline, CDR1 SGHVS and CDR2 FQNEAQ. The CDR3 nucleotides are TGTGCCAGCAGCTTAGCGCGCGGAGGTGCAGATACGCAGTATTTT. It specifies CASSLARGGADTQYF.

This clonotype has a count of ten or more. This chain joins TRBV20-1 and TRBJ1-3; no clear D. The ends were cut back, 3 bases at V and 0 bases at J, with 9 bases in the middle. Germline values: CDR1 DFQATT, CDR2 SNEGSKA (reference sequence). This CDR3 spans 14 amino acids. The CDR3, as DNA: TGCAGTGCTAGGGCCAAGAGCTCTGGAAACACCATATATTTT. Its protein is CSARAKSSGNTIYF.

This clonotype showed up many times. This chain joins TRBV7-2 and TRBJ1-3; D uncertain. This CDR3 contains 16 residues. V was shortened by 2 bases and J by 0 bases, with 11 bases between the two germline ends. Germline V gene sequence: CDR1 SGHTA, CDR2 FQGNSA. The CDR3 here is CASSLLAGSSGNTIYF. In DNA, the CDR3 is TGTGCCAGCAGCTTATTAGCGGGAAGCTCTGGAAACACCATATATTTT. The variable domain in full, completed from reference TRBV7-2 and TRBJ1-3, reads GAGVSQSPSNKVTEKGKDVELRCDPISGHTALYWYRQSLGQGLEFLIYFQGNSAPDKSGLPSDRFSAERTGGSVSTLTIQRTQQEDSAVYLCASSLLAGSSGNTIYFGEGSWLTVV.

This clonotype has ten or more counts. This chain joins TRBV20-1 and TRBJ2-5, with 7 nucleotides matching TRBD2. From germline, CDR1 is DFQATT and CDR2 SNEGSKA (reference sequence). This CDR3 region has 15 residues. J was trimmed by 1 base and V by 1 base; bases with no gene match: 6. The CDR3 protein is CSARVASGGQETQYF. CDR3 DNA: TGCAGTGCTAGAGTAGCTAGCGGCGGCCAAGAGACCCAGTACTTC.

This clonotype has a count of ten or more. The chain uses TRBV5-1 and TRBJ2-1, with 7 positions matching TRBD1. In germline, CDR1 is SGHRS, CDR2 YFSETQ. V was clipped by 3 bases and J by 2 bases; unmatched bases: 8. The CDR3 extends over 16 amino acids. The CDR3 loop reads CASSSGTVVPYNEQFF. The DNA for the CDR3 is TGCGCCAGCAGCTCCGGGACAGTAGTCCCCTACAATGAGCAGTTCTTC.